The clone carrying this TCR beta chain was seen only once. Its cognate antigen is unknown. The repertoire was sequenced with immunoSEQ multiplex PCR; TCRdb's copy has only in-frame clones and lacks some. The repertoire holds 92,000 or so clones, with 96% as singletons. The sample comes from a study of cytomegalovirus exposure and HLA in healthy donors. Study outcomes and limitations: It was fewer than 200 TCR beta chains that were listed as cytomegalovirus-associated. In vitro assays verified that a few CMV-associated chains recognized CMV antigens specifically.

CDR1 LNHDA and CDR2 SQIVND come from the germline V gene (reference sequence). V lost 3 bases and J lost 0, with 14 bases in between. The CDR3 is 17 residues long. The donors were members of the validation cohort, which comprised about 120 subjects and was separate from the first cohort of roughly 700 subjects. The chain recombines TRBV19 with TRBJ1-4, with a possible D match to TRBD1 (6 bases). The clonotype was recovered from a man in his late teens or twenties in good health and CMV-seronegative. The sample consisted of PBMCs. The CDR3 DNA follows: TGTGCCAGTAGTATCTCATCGACAGGAGCAACTAATGAAAAACTGTTTTTT. Amino acids: CASSISSTGATNEKLFF.